These 22 T cell receptor beta chains came from one sample sequenced in a study of T cell responses to AZD1222 COVID-19 vaccine (dated by TCRdb to 2020 to 2023). Library preparation used the immunoSEQ multiplex PCR assay. TCRdb obtained this table from immuneACCESS and retained in-frame rearrangements with V and J assigned. These tables miss some clones; where compared with another copy, unresolved V genes account for less than half of the shortfall, and the remainder is unexplained. The sample table lists 77,000 or so clones, around nine tenths of them with a count of one. The ten largest clones represent 18% of the sample. The intended sense of this specimen's time point label: about 28 days (+/-7) after the second vaccine dose. Material: peripheral blood, obtained 28 days after the second AZD1222 dose. The receptors derive from an adult who received the AZD1222 COVID-19 vaccine.

In this sample, this clone turned up a few times. The CDR3 loop is CASSPGDTIYF. The CDR3 DNA sequence: TGTGCCAGCAGCCCAGGCGACACCATATATTTT. V usage is TRBV25-1 and J usage is TRBJ1-3, with no clear D. The ends were cut back, 6 bases at V and 8 bases at J, with 8 bases in the middle. There are 11 residues in the CDR3. CDR1 and CDR2 (germline): MGHDK, SYGVNS.

The CDR3 DNA follows: TGTGCCAGCAGCCCGAATCAAGAGACCCAGTACTTC. It encodes CASSPNQETQYF. The chain joins TRBV3-1 (or the pseudogene TRBV3-2) to TRBJ2-5; D ambiguous. Germline V gene lookup returns CDR1 LGHDT and CDR2 YNNKEL (reference sequence). Trimming took off 4 bases at V and 2 bases at J, with 5 bases between the two ends. The CDR3 spans 12 residues.

This rearrangement joins TRBV5-1 to TRBJ1-6, with a possible D match to TRBD1 (5 bases). The V end lost 3 bases, the J end lost 7 bases, and 17 bases lay between the germline ends. Germline CDR1 reads SGHRS; CDR2 reads YFSETQ. This CDR3 has 16 amino acids. CDR3 region: CASSWMGPSLNSPLHF. In DNA form, the CDR3 reads TGCGCCAGCAGCTGGATGGGGCCCAGTCTCAATTCACCCCTCCACTTT.

The V gene is TRBV5-4, the J gene TRBJ2-5, with TRBD1 matching over 7 bases. From germline, CDR1 is SGHNT and CDR2 YYREEE (reference sequence). Losses at the gene ends were 0 bases for V and 5 bases for J; bases not matched to a gene: 10. The CDR3 runs to 16 residues. The CDR3 coding sequence is TGTGCCAGCAGCTTGGCCGGCGACAGGGCGTTCGAGACCCAGTACTTC. Translated: CASSLAGDRAFETQYF.

The count of this clone is one. Written as DNA, the CDR3 is TGTGCCAGCTCAACAGCCAACTATGGCTACACCTTC. Protein sequence: CASSTANYGYTF. This chain uses TRBV2 with TRBJ1-2, with D unresolved. The CDR3 totals 12 residues. Trimming removed 8 bases from V and 2 bases from J, with 9 bases in between. Germline CDR1 reads SNHLY; CDR2 reads FYNNEI.

The genes are TRBV5-1 and TRBJ1-5, with a possible D match to TRBD1 (6 bases). CDR1 is SGHRS and CDR2 is YFSETQ in the germline V gene. The V and J ends lost 4 bases and 3 bases respectively, with 11 bases between them. The CDR3 sequence is 14 residues long. Here the CDR3 DNA reads TGCGCCAGCAGCCCAGGACAGATCAATCAGCCCCAGCATTTT. This gives the protein CASSPGQINQPQHF.

The chain has TRBV30 and TRBJ1-1; D perhaps matches TRBD1 (6 bases). The V gene's germline CDR1 is GTSNPN and CDR2 SVGIG (reference sequence). Trimming shortened V by 5 bases and J by 8 bases, and 30 bases separated the two germline ends. This CDR3 has 17 amino acids. Here the CDR3 reads CAWGPWGQGDSRREAFF. In nucleotides, the CDR3 is TGTGCCTGGGGACCCTGGGGACAAGGCGATAGCCGGAGGGAAGCTTTCTTT.

CDR3 in amino acids: CASSLGTNLNEQFF. In nucleotides, the CDR3 is TGTGCCAGCAGCTTAGGTACGAACCTGAATGAGCAGTTCTTC. This chain connects TRBV11-2 to TRBJ2-1, with D uncertain. Germline V lookup: CDR1 SGHAT, CDR2 FQNNGV. The V gene lost 1 base and the J gene lost 7 bases, with 11 bases spanning the gap. The CDR3 totals 14 residues.

V and J are TRBV11-2 and TRBJ1-1, with D maybe TRBD1 (6 bases). CDR3 length: 16 amino acids. CDR1 and CDR2 from the germline V gene are SGHAT and FQNNGV. Trimming cost V 0 bases and J 1 base, with 12 bases left between them. The CDR3 nucleotides read TGTGCCAGCAGCTTAGAATTGCGGGGGCCGAACACTGAAGCTTTCTTT. Translated, it gives CASSLELRGPNTEAFF.

The CDR3, as DNA: TGTGCCAGCAGCTTAAGGGGTAGGGGACAGGGAAATGAAAAACTGTTTTTT. Its translation is CASSLRGRGQGNEKLFF. The chain uses TRBV7-6 and TRBJ1-4; 9 bases fit TRBD1. The V gene end was trimmed by 2 bases and the J gene end by 5 bases; junction bases not matched to a gene: 9. The germline V gene encodes CDR1 SGHVS and CDR2 FNYEAQ. This CDR3 spans 17 amino acids.

This clone was seen only a few times. The V gene is TRBV11-1, the J gene TRBJ2-3; 7 bases are a match to TRBD2. The CDR3 runs 14 residues. Germline CDR1 is SGHAT and CDR2 is FQDESV (reference sequence). V lost 5 bases and J lost 3; bases outside the gene matches: 5. The CDR3 coding sequence is TGTGCCAGCAGCCCAGGGAGGGAAACAGATACGCAGTATTTT. Encoded protein: CASSPGRETDTQYF.

This clone was recorded once. The chain combines TRBV27 with TRBJ2-7; D is possibly TRBD1 or TRBD2 (5 bases each). V gave up 2 bases and J gave up 7 bases, with 6 bases separating them. This CDR3 spans 11 amino acids. Per the germline V gene, CDR1 is MNHEY and CDR2 is SMNVEV (reference sequence). The CDR3: CASSLGGEQYF. The CDR3 DNA reads TGTGCCAGCAGTTTAGGGGGTGAGCAGTACTTC.

The chain is built from TRBV28 and TRBJ1-3, with D perhaps matching TRBD1 (6 bases). Deletions cut 5 bases from V and 0 bases from J, with 17 bases between. Germline CDR1 MDHEN, CDR2 SYDVKM. This CDR3 has 17 amino acids. CDR3 protein: CASSPHDRQFSGNTIYF. CDR3 coding DNA: TGTGCCAGCAGTCCCCACGACAGGCAATTCTCTGGAAACACCATATATTTT.

The chain has TRBV7-8 and TRBJ2-2; possible D gene TRBD2, 5 bases. The V end lost 2 bases, the J end lost 3 bases, and 7 bases lay between the germline ends. Per germline, CDR1 SGHVS and CDR2 FQNEAQ. This CDR3 has 14 residues. The CDR3 protein is CASSLWRDTGELFF. The CDR3 bases are TGTGCCAGCAGCTTATGGCGGGACACCGGGGAGCTGTTTTTT. Complete variable domain (other parts from reference TRBV7-8 and TRBJ2-2): GAGVSQSPRYKVAKRGQDVALRCDPISGHVSLFWYQQALGQGPEFLTYFQNEAQLDKSGLPSDRFFAERPEGSVSTLKIQRTQQEDSAVYLCASSLWRDTGELFFGEGSRLTVL.

The CDR3: CASSLAQAGNTIYF. CDR3 DNA sequence: TGTGCCAGCAGCTTAGCCCAGGCGGGAAACACCATATATTTT. The V call is TRBV7-8, the J call TRBJ1-3; no clear D gene. The V gene lost 0 bases and the J gene lost 4 bases, with 7 bases spanning the gap. The germline V gene has CDR1 SGHVS and CDR2 FQNEAQ. The CDR3 contains 14 residues.

The chain joins TRBV7-6 to TRBJ1-1; 7 bases align to TRBD1. Germline loops: CDR1 SGHVS, CDR2 FNYEAQ. This CDR3 contains 14 residues. Trimming removed 5 bases from V and 5 bases from J; junction bases left unmatched: 8. DNA for the CDR3: TGTGCCAGCAGCAAGACAGGGCGGAAGACTGAAGCTTTCTTT. Protein: CASSKTGRKTEAFF.

This clone was recorded once. The rearrangement joins TRBV15 to TRBJ2-1; maybe TRBD2 (5 bases). Germline-derived CDR1 and CDR2 are LNHNV and YYDKDF (reference sequence). The CDR3 is made up of 12 amino acids. The ends were cut back, 0 bases at V and 15 bases at J, with 12 bases in the middle. The CDR3 loop is CATSRDWASPFF. The DNA for the CDR3 is TGTGCCACCAGCAGAGATTGGGCTAGCCCGTTCTTC.

The chain carries TRBV14 and TRBJ2-1, with 8 bases aligning to TRBD2. CDR3 size: 15 residues. CDR1 and CDR2 (germline): SGHDN, FVKESK. Trimming took 4 bases from V and 0 from J; bases not matched to a gene: 2. The CDR3 bases are TGTGCCAGCAGCCCTGCGGGGGGCTCCTACAATGAGCAGTTCTTC. This translates into CASSPAGGSYNEQFF.

The chain combines TRBV18 with TRBJ2-7; possible D gene TRBD2, 5 bases. V gave up 2 bases and J gave up 5 bases, with 19 bases separating them. The CDR3 totals 16 residues. Germline V gene sequence: CDR1 KGHSH, CDR2 LQKENI. The chain's CDR3 is CASSPATLRAAHEQYF. The CDR3 DNA sequence: TGTGCCAGCTCACCAGCTACTCTGCGGGCGGCCCACGAGCAGTACTTC. Variable domain in full (rest from reference TRBV18 and TRBJ2-7): NAGVMQNPRHLVRRRGQEARLRCSPMKGHSHVYWYRQLPEEGLKFMVYLQKENIIDESGMPKERFSAEFPKEGPSILRIQQVVRGDSAAYFCASSPATLRAAHEQYFGPGTRLTVT.

The chain has TRBV19 and TRBJ2-3; the D is unclear. The CDR3 totals 14 residues. Germline V gives CDR1 LNHDA, CDR2 SQIVND (reference sequence). Trimming pared 6 bases from V and 2 bases from J, leaving 12 bases between. The CDR3, as DNA: TGTGCCAGTAGCGAGACAAAGACCACAGATACGCAGTATTTT. This codes for CASSETKTTDTQYF. Full variable domain (remainder filled in from reference TRBV19 and TRBJ2-3): DGGITQSPKYLFRKEGQNVTLSCEQNLNHDAMYWYRQDPGQGLRLIYYSQIVNDFQKGDIAEGYSVSREKKESFPLTVTSAQKNPTAFYLCASSETKTTDTQYFGPGTRLTVL.

The chain links TRBV7-2 to TRBJ1-4; D uncertain. This CDR3 is 15 amino acids long. Between the trimmed V and J ends, which lost 1 base and 4 bases, there was a span of 10 bases. Germline CDR1 reads SGHTA; CDR2 reads FQGNSA. For the CDR3, the DNA is TGTGCCAGCAGCTTAGGCATAGGCGATAATGAAAAACTGTTTTTT. Translation: CASSLGIGDNEKLFF.

The gene calls are TRBV7-2 and TRBJ1-1; D not certain. Germline values: CDR1 SGHTA, CDR2 FQGNSA. Deletions cut 5 bases from V and 0 bases from J, with 13 bases between. The CDR3 is made up of 15 amino acids. This CDR3 is CASSPQRIMNTEAFF. CDR3 DNA: TGTGCCAGCAGCCCGCAGCGGATTATGAACACTGAAGCTTTCTTT.